This TCR beta chain originates from a study of blood T cell repertoires in COVID-19. Seattle enrolled patients during active infection and tracked them longitudinally. Germline CDR1 SEHNR, CDR2 FQNEAQ (reference sequence). The CDR3 length is 14 residues. V shed 5 bases and J 3 bases; nucleotides not matched to a gene: 3. In the original processing: Nucleated cell number was recorded as an estimate derived from reference gene primer amplification. Sequencing was performed with immunoSEQ multiplex PCR; in TCRdb, only in-frame clones are kept and a portion is missing. V and J calls and clone size are those listed in that table; D and trimming were worked out from the DNA. The table lists around 150,000 clones, around 82% of them singletons.

The chain carries TRBV7-9 and TRBJ2-1, with 8 bases lining up with TRBD2. What was sequenced was peripheral blood. The origin of this receptor is a woman in her 40s with COVID-19, enrolled during active disease. The CDR3 region has the DNA TGTGCCAGCAGCAAGACTAGCGACTACAATGAGCAGTTCTTC. It translates to CASSKTSDYNEQFF.